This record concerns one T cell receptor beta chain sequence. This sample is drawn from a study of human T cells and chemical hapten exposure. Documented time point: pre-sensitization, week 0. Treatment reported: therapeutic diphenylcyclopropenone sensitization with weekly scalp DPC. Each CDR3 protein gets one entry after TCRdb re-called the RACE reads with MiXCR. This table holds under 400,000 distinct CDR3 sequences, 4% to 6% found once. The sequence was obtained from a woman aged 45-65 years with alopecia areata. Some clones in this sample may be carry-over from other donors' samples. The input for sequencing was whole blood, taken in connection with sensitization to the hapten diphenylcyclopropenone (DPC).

The CDR3 loop reads CSVEDPLAGYFNEQFF. DNA for the CDR3: TGCAGCGTGGAGGATCCTCTAGCGGGATACTTCAATGAGCAGTTCTTC. V usage is TRBV29-1 and J usage is TRBJ2-1; 9 bases are a match to TRBD2. Trimming took 6 bases from V and 6 from J; bases not matched to a gene: 15. The CDR3 sequence is 16 residues long. Germline V gives CDR1 SQVTM, CDR2 ANQGSEA.